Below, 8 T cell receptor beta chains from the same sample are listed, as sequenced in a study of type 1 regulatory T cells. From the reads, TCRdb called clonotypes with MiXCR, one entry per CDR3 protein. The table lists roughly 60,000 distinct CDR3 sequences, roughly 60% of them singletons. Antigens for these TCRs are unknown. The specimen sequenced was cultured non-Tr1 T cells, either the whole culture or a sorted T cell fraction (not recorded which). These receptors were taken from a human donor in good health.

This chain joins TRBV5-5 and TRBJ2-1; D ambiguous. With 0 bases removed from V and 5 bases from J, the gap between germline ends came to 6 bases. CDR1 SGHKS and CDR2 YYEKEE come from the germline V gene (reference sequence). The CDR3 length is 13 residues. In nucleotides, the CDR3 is TGTGCCAGCAGCTTGGGGACGGACAATGAGCAGTTCTTC. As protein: CASSLGTDNEQFF.

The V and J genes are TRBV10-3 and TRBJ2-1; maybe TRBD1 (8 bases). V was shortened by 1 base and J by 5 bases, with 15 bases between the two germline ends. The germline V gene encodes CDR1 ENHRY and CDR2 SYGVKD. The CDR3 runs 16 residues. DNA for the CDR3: TGTGCCATCAGTGAGTGGACAGGGAGGGCAGACAATGAGCAGTTCTTC. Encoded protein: CAISEWTGRADNEQFF.

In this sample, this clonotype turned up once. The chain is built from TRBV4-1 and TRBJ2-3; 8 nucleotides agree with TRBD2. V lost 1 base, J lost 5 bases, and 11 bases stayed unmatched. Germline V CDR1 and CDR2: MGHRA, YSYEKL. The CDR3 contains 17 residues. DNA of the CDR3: TGCGCCAGCAGCCAAGGTCCGGCAGCGGGAGTGGTAGATACGCAGTATTTT. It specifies CASSQGPAAGVVDTQYF.

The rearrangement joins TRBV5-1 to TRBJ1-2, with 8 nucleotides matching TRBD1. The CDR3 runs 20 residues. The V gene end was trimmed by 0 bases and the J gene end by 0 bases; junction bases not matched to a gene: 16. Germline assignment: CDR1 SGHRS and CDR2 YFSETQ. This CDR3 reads CASSLDWGQVVGETNYGYTF. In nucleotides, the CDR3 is TGCGCCAGCAGCTTGGATTGGGGACAGGTGGTTGGAGAGACTAACTATGGCTACACCTTC.

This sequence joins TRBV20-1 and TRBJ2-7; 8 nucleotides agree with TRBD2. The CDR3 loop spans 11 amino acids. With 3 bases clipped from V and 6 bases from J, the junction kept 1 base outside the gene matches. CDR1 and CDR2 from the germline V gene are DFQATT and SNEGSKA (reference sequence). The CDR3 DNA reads TGCAGTGCTAGCGGGAGGGCCGAGCAGTACTTC. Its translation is CSASGRAEQYF.

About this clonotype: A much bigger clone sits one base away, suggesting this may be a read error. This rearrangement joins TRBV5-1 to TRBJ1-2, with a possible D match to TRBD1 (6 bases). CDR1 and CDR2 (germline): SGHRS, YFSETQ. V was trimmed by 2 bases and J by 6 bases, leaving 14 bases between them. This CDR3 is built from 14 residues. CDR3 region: CASSLEGETHGYTF. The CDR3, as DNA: TGCGCCAGCAGCTTAGAGGGGGAAACCCATGGCTACACCTTC.

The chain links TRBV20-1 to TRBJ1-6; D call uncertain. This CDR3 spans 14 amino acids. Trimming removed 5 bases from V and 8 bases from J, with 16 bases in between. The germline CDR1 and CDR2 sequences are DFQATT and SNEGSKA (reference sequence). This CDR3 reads CSAVAGPTDSPLHF. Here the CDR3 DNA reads TGCAGTGCTGTTGCAGGTCCTACGGATTCACCCCTCCACTTT.

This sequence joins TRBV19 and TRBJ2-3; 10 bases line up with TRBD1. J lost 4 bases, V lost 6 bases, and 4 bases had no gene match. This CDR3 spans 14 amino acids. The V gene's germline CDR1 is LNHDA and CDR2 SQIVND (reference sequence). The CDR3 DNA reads TGTGCCAGTAGGGACAGGGGGAAGGCAGATACGCAGTATTTT. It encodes CASRDRGKADTQYF.